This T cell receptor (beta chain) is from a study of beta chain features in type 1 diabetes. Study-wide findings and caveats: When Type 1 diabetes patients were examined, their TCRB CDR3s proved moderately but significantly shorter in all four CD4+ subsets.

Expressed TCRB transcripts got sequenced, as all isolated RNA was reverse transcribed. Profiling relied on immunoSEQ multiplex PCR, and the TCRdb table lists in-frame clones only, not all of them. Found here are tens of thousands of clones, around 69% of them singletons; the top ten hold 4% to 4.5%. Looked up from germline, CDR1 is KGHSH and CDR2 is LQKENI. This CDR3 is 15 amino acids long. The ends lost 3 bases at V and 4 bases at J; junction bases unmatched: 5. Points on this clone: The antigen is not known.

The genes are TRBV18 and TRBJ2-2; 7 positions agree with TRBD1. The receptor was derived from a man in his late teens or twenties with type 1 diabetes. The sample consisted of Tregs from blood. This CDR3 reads CASSPTGMPTGELFF. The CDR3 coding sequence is TGTGCCAGCTCACCGACAGGGATGCCCACCGGGGAGCTGTTTTTT.